This is a list of T cell receptor beta chains from one sample in a study of cytomegalovirus exposure and HLA in healthy donors. The method was immunoSEQ multiplex PCR; TCRdb's version includes in-frame clones alone and lacks a portion of them. Here the sample spans over 100,000 clones, around 80% being singletons. The sample consisted of PBMCs. These receptors were taken from a man under 40 in good health and CMV-seropositive. Both conserved end residues are part of each CDR3. The order of the fields is V gene, CDR3 length, D gene, J gene, CDR3 protein. D genes are given only for firm matches.

TRBV21-1,12,-,TRBJ1-1,CASSKTRGEAFF
TRBV15,14,-,TRBJ1-2,CATSRAVANYGYTF
TRBV30,14,TRBD1,TRBJ2-3,CACPTGGGSDTQYF
TRBV5-1,14,-,TRBJ1-1,CASSLESSRTEAFF
TRBV19,13,-,TRBJ1-2,CASSFSAGSGYTF
TRBV2,15,TRBD1,TRBJ1-6,CASRGRTGGNSPLHF
TRBV7-6,14,-,TRBJ2-5,CASSLLGSGETQYF
TRBV4-2,20,TRBD2,TRBJ2-5,CASSQAPLASGGVPQETQYF
TRBV7-9,13,-,TRBJ2-1,CASSLGQFNEQFF
TRBV2,12,-,TRBJ2-7,CASSERGYEQYF
TRBV7-2,13,TRBD1,TRBJ1-2,CASSPGRGVGYTF
TRBV7-2,15,TRBD2,TRBJ2-7,CASSLGLAGSYEQYF
TRBV19,17,-,TRBJ2-1,CASSIKPRFESYNEQFF
TRBV4-3,14,-,TRBJ2-5,CASSLQGWEETQYF
TRBV29-1,14,TRBD1,TRBJ2-1,CSVERGQGHNEQFF
TRBV28,12,-,TRBJ2-7,CASSPFSYEQYF
TRBV4-3,15,TRBD2,TRBJ2-1,CASSRLAGGYNEQFF
TRBV7-2,18,TRBD1,TRBJ1-2,CASSLAATATGGSPGYTF
TRBV7-9,18,TRBD2,TRBJ2-1,CASSPRRGLAGGLVEQFF
TRBV5-4,14,-,TRBJ2-2,CASRQVPDSGELFF
TRBV6-5,15,-,TRBJ2-7,CASSHITGKPYEQYF
TRBV7-9,16,-,TRBJ2-1,CSSSLVGNRAYNEQFF
TRBV2,16,TRBD1,TRBJ2-3,CATGGLRQGSTDTQYF
TRBV7-2,15,-,-,CASSREAASSYEQYF
TRBV2,13,TRBD1,TRBJ2-1,CASSGWDRGPGFF
TRBV6-5,12,-,TRBJ1-2,CAVGPPDYGYTF
TRBV2,16,TRBD1,TRBJ2-7,CASSSPPGTGAYEQYF
TRBV7-2,13,-,TRBJ2-5,CASSLGQGETQYF
TRBV19,20,TRBD1,TRBJ2-6,CASSISPPGQGAAGANVLTF
TRBV20-1,9,-,TRBJ1-2,CSARDHVGF
TRBV7-9,14,-,TRBJ2-7,CASSLGVGGESEYF
TRBV18,17,TRBD2,TRBJ2-3,CASSQYSSGGATDTQYF
TRBV7-9,13,-,TRBJ2-1,CASSQATDNEQFF
TRBV28,14,-,TRBJ2-3,CASSKDSPTDTQYF
TRBV9,12,-,TRBJ2-2,CASSVYYGELFF
TRBV2,12,-,TRBJ1-5,CASTRYNQPQHF
TRBV5-1,15,TRBD1,TRBJ1-1,CASSMMGQGGTEAFF
TRBV5-1,15,TRBD1,TRBJ2-7,CASSLDSTGFYEQYF
TRBV18,14,TRBD2,TRBJ2-5,CASSPKRDGETQYF
TRBV15,16,-,TRBJ2-3,CATSSSQGRTTDTQYF
TRBV28,15,TRBD1,TRBJ2-7,CASSSAGTGGNEQYF
TRBV10-2,13,-,TRBJ1-1,CASRKGESTEAFF
TRBV6-5,11,-,TRBJ2-5,CASSSVETQYF
TRBV6-5,16,TRBD2,TRBJ2-5,CASSYVAGGVQETQYF
TRBV5-6,14,-,TRBJ1-2,CASRFGEGALGYPF
TRBV7-7,16,TRBD2,TRBJ2-2,CASSLEAGGGTGELFF
TRBV5-4,15,-,TRBJ1-1,CASSTTKMGGTEAFF
TRBV7-2,17,-,TRBJ1-5,CASSLATAPYSNQPQHF
TRBV19,13,TRBD1,TRBJ2-7,CAARDSSSYEQYF
TRBV5-4,17,TRBD1,TRBJ2-1,CASSLGGTGGAYNEQFF
TRBV29-1,14,TRBD2,TRBJ2-1,CSVGGLAGDNEQFF
TRBV18,16,TRBD2,TRBJ2-7,CASSPPESGGAYEQYF
TRBV2,15,-,TRBJ1-5,CASTLNGGWEEPQHF
TRBV28,15,TRBD1,TRBJ1-4,CASSTRDRSNEKLFF
TRBV19,20,TRBD2,TRBJ2-5,CASSIYGSRTSGSPRGTQYF
TRBV6-7,15,TRBD1,TRBJ2-7,CASSYFRDRIYEQYF
TRBV5-6,14,TRBD1,TRBJ2-5,CASSLGTGGKTQYF
TRBV16,14,-,TRBJ1-5,CASSRDSSNQPQHF
TRBV30,13,-,TRBJ2-2,CAWSENSRRELFF
TRBV7-2,14,TRBD2,TRBJ2-5,CASSLRLAQETQYF